Included here is one T cell receptor beta chain sequence, with context. Method: immunoSEQ multiplex PCR; TCRdb's copy keeps in-frame clones and lacks some. The table includes under 130,000 clones, approximately 93% detected once. This CDR3 contains 16 residues. CDR1 and CDR2 from the germline V gene are SEHNR and FQNEAQ (reference sequence). Trimming removed 1 base at V and 3 bases at J, with 16 bases between. These data belong to a study of T cell changes during pregnancy in multiple sclerosis. This chain links TRBV7-9 with TRBJ2-7; a possible D gene is TRBD2 (5 bases). The sequences come from peripheral blood, collected after pregnancy. This TCR was sampled from a female donor with multiple sclerosis, enrolled in a pregnancy study. This CDR3 reads CASSLEAWGEGYEQYF. The DNA for the CDR3 is TGTGCCAGCAGCTTAGAAGCTTGGGGAGAAGGCTACGAGCAGTACTTC.